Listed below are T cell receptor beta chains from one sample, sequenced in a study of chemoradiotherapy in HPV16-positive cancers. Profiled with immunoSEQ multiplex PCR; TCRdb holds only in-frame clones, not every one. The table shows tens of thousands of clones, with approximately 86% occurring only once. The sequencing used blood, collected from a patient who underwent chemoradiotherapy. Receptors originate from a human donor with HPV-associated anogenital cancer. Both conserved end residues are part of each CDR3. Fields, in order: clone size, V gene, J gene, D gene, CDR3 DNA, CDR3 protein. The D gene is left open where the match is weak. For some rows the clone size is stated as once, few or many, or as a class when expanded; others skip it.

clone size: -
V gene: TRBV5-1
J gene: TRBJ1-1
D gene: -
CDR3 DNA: TGCGCCAGCAGCGTGGACGGAACTGAAGCTTTCTTT
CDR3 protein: CASSVDGTEAFF

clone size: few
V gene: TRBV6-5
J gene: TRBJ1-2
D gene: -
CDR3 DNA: TGTGCCAGCAGTTACTTCAGGGACAACTATGGCTACACCTTC
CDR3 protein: CASSYFRDNYGYTF

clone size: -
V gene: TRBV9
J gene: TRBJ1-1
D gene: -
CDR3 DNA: -
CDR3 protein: CASSVGGGTETFF

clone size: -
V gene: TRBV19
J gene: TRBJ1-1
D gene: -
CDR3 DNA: TGTGCCAGTAGTATTTCCCGGGGGCGCTGGTTTTCTGAAGCTTTCTTT
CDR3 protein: CASSISRGRWFSEAFF

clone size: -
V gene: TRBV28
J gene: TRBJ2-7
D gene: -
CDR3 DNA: TGTGCCAGCAACATCGCGGGCTCGATCTCCTACGAGCAGTACTTC
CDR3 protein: CASNIAGSISYEQYF

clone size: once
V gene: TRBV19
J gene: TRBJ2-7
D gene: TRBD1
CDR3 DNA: TGTGCCAGTAGTGCCGGACAGGTTTCCTACGAGCAGTACTTC
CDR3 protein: CASSAGQVSYEQYF

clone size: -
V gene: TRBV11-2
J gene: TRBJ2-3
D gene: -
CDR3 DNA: TGTGCCAGCAGCTTAGTGGGTGGGGCGTACAGCACAGATACGCAGTATTTT
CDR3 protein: CASSLVGGAYSTDTQYF

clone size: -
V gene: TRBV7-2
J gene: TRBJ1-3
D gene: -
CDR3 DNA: TGTGCCAGCGGCGGGACACAGGGAAACACCATATATTTT
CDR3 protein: CASGGTQGNTIYF

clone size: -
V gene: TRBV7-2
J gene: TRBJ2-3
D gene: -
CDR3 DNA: TGTGCCAGCAGCTTAGGTCTAGTGGAGTTCACAGATACGCAGTATTTT
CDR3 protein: CASSLGLVEFTDTQYF

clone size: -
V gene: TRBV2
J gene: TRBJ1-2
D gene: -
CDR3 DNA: TGTGCCAGAGGACAGTCAAACTATGGCTACACCTTC
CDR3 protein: CARGQSNYGYTF

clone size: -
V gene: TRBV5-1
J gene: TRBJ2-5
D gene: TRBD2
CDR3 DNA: TGCGCCAGCCGGGCCCCGACTAGCGGGGAGCAAGAGACCCAGTACTTC
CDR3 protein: CASRAPTSGEQETQYF

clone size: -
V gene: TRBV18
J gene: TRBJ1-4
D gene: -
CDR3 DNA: TGTGCCAGCTCACCCCCTGAAACTAATGAAAAACTGTTTTTT
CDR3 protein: CASSPPETNEKLFF

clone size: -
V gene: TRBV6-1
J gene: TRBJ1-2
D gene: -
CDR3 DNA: TGTGCCAGCAGGACAGGAGGGGCTTTCTATGGCTACACCTTC
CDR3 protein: CASRTGGAFYGYTF